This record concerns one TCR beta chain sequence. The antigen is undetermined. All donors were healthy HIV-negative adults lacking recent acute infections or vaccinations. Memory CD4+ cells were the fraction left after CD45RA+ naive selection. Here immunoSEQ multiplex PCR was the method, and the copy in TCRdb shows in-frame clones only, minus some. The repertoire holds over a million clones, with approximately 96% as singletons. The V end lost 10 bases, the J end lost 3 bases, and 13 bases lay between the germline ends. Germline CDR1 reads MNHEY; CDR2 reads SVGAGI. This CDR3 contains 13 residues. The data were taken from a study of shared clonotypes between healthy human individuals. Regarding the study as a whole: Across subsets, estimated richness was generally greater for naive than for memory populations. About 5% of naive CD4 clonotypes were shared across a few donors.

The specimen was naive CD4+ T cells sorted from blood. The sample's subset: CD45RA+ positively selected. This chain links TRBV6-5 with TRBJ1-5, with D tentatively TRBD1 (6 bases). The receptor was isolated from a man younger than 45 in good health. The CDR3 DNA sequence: TGTGCCACCCGGGACACCCCCAATCAGCCCCAGCATTTT. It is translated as CATRDTPNQPQHF.